The next 12 T cell receptor beta chains were all read from a single sample in a study of metastatic and nonmetastatic thyroid tumors. Using MiXCR, TCRdb re-called clones from the PCR reads. Of about 42,000 clones listed, over 10% were seen once; the top ten hold roughly 10%. Ahead of thyroid surgery, no patient had received treatment of any kind. What was sequenced was blood. These receptors all stem from a male donor with papillary thyroid cancer or a benign thyroid nodule (not recorded which). Some clones in this sample may be carry-over from other donors' samples.

There are a few counts of this clone. This could be a read error, since a much larger clone is one nucleotide away. CDR3 nucleotide sequence: TGTACCACCAGCTATTATAACAATGAGCAGTTCTTC. Its protein product is CTTSYYNNEQFF. The chain joins TRBV15 to TRBJ2-1; D unresolved. Germline V CDR1 and CDR2: LNHNV, YYDKDF (reference sequence). The CDR3 is made up of 12 amino acids. Variable domain in full (rest from reference TRBV15 and TRBJ2-1): DAMVIQNPRYQVTQFGKPVTLSCSQTLNHNVMYWYQQKSSQAPKLLFHYYDKDFNNEADTPDNFQSRRPNTSFCFLDIRSPGLGDTAMYLCTTSYYNNEQFFGPGTRLTVL.

This clone was recorded many times. A read error may produce the germline difference seen at one junction end. The chain recombines TRBV6-4 with TRBJ1-6, with a tentative D call TRBD1 (5 bases). The length of the CDR3 is 13 residues. The germline V gene has CDR1 MRHNA and CDR2 SNTAGT. For the CDR3, the DNA is TGTGCCAGCGGTGAAGGGGTGGGTTCACCCCTCCACTTT. Its translation is CASGEGVGSPLHF.

This clone was recorded many times. The J gene is TRBJ1-4, the V gene TRBV4-3, with TRBD1 matching 9 bases. Germline-derived CDR1 and CDR2 are LGHNA and YSLEER. This CDR3 comprises 17 residues. The trim removed 5 bases at V and 1 base at J, leaving 8 bases unmatched. CDR3 amino acids: CASSTRDRVETNEKLFF. The CDR3 DNA reads as TGCGCCAGCAGCACGCGGGACAGGGTCGAAACTAATGAAAAACTGTTTTTT.

This clone was observed many times. The chain combines TRBV20-1 with TRBJ1-5; possibly TRBD1 for D (5 bases). The V end was cut by 6 bases, the J end by 0 bases, with 15 bases between. The CDR3 spans 15 residues. CDR1 is DFQATT and CDR2 is SNEGSKA in the germline V gene (reference sequence). The CDR3 region is CSAGTPSYSNQPQHF. The CDR3 DNA reads TGCAGTGCCGGGACCCCGTCGTATAGCAATCAGCCCCAGCATTTT.

This clone appeared many times. V usage is TRBV4-1 and J usage is TRBJ1-2; no clear D. V was trimmed by 0 bases and J by 7 bases, leaving 24 bases between them. Looked up from germline, CDR1 is MGHRA and CDR2 is YSYEKL. The CDR3 consists of 18 residues. For the CDR3, the DNA is TGCGCCAGCAGCCAAGATTCTTCTCCCGCCGCACGGTGGGGTGGCTACACCTTC. It encodes CASSQDSSPAARWGGYTF.

This clone occurred many times. The chain uses TRBV29-1 and TRBJ2-7; 7 bases fit TRBD1. This CDR3 is built from 14 residues. J lost 1 base, V lost 4 bases, and 7 bases had no gene match. Per germline, CDR1 SQVTM and CDR2 ANQGSEA. The CDR3 loop reads CSVGDRVGSYEQYF. DNA of the CDR3: TGCAGCGTTGGAGACAGGGTAGGGTCCTACGAGCAGTACTTC.

This clone has a count of ten or more. This sample includes further DNA sequences coding for the same CDR3. CDR3 sequence: CASSLRDRDGYTF. CDR3 in DNA: TGTGCCAGCAGTTTAAGGGACAGGGATGGCTACACCTTC. The V and J genes are TRBV7-2 and TRBJ1-2; TRBD1 aligns across 9 bases. Per the germline V gene, CDR1 is SGHTA and CDR2 is FQGNSA. The CDR3 is 13 amino acids. The V and J ends lost 6 bases and 6 bases, in that order; junction bases with no gene match: 5.

The chain couples TRBV27 to TRBJ2-3; 9 nucleotides align to TRBD1. In germline, CDR1 is MNHEY, CDR2 SMNVEV (reference sequence). The CDR3 is made up of 16 amino acids. Losses at the gene ends were 5 bases for V and 2 bases for J; bases not matched to a gene: 8. The CDR3 sequence: CASSTRGTGSTDTQYF. In DNA form, the CDR3 reads TGTGCCAGCAGTACCCGCGGGACAGGGTCCACAGATACGCAGTATTTT.

This clone was recorded many times. The chain employs TRBV6-1 and TRBJ1-2; D might be TRBD1 (5 bases). This CDR3 is built from 14 residues. Deletions cut 6 bases from V and 5 bases from J, with 16 bases between. Germline CDR1 is MNHNS and CDR2 is SASEGT. The CDR3 region has the DNA TGTGCCAGCAGGCCTTCGGGACGGTCATATGGCTACACCTTC. This sequence encodes CASRPSGRSYGYTF.

In the case of this clone: The germline gene is not matched at one end of the junction; a read error may be the cause. V usage is TRBV28 and J usage is TRBJ1-2; 9 positions agree with TRBD1. The CDR3 sequence is 17 residues long. Germline V gene data show CDR1 as MDHEN and CDR2 as SYDVKM. This chain's CDR3 is CARSSPGTGRHNYGYTF. In DNA form, the CDR3 reads TGTGCCAGAAGTTCGCCCGGGACAGGGCGACATAACTATGGCTACACCTTC.

At least ten counts were recorded for this clone. Other nucleotide sequences in the sample specify the same CDR3. The DNA for the CDR3 is TGTGCCAGCGAAAGACAGGGTGATGAAAAACTGTTTTTT. Protein product: CASERQGDEKLFF. V is TRBV2 and J is TRBJ1-4; 7 bases match TRBD1. Germline lookup yields CDR1 SNHLY and CDR2 FYNNEI. The V segment lost 8 bases and the J segment 6 bases; nucleotides outside the gene matches: 6. The CDR3 has 13 amino acids.

This clone was counted at least ten times. The chain carries TRBV7-3 and TRBJ2-3; D uncertain. Trimming took off 5 bases at V and 3 bases at J, with 9 bases between the two ends. The CDR3 spans 13 residues. Germline CDR1 SGHTA, CDR2 FQGTGA. CDR3 residues: CASSADPTDTQYF. The CDR3 DNA reads TGTGCCAGCAGCGCCGACCCAACAGATACGCAGTATTTT.